This is a list of T cell receptor beta chains from one sample in a study of blood T cell repertoires in COVID-19. Sequencing was performed with immunoSEQ multiplex PCR; in TCRdb, only in-frame clones are kept and a portion is missing. The repertoire holds over 200,000 clones, with around 90% as singletons. The specimen was PBMCs or T cells enriched from blood (not recorded which). The receptor set was obtained from a man aged 25-40 years who had recovered from COVID-19. The CDR3 runs from the conserved cysteine through the conserved F or W. A D gene is named only where the DNA matches it firmly. Size is omitted from some rows. Given values are once, few, many or a class for expanded clones.

size,J,D,V,DNA,CDR3
-,TRBJ1-5,-,TRBV21-1,TGTGCCAGCAGAACCGGGACAGTCAATCAGCCCCAGCATTTT,CASRTGTVNQPQHF
-,TRBJ1-1,TRBD1,TRBV18,TGTGCCAGCTCACTCCGGGACAGAGAAGCTTTCTTT,CASSLRDREAFF
-,TRBJ2-7,-,TRBV3-1/TRBV3-2,TGTGCCAGCAGCCCCCTTTTCAGCTACGAGCAGTACTTC,CASSPLFSYEQYF
-,TRBJ1-2,TRBD1,TRBV7-8,TGTGCCAGCAGCCGACGGGACAGGGGGATCAACTATGGCTACACCTTC,CASSRRDRGINYGYTF
-,TRBJ1-4,TRBD1,TRBV30,TGTGCCTGGACCGGGACAGGCTATGAAAAACTGTTTTTT,CAWTGTGYEKLFF
-,TRBJ2-7,TRBD2,TRBV4-3,TGCGCCAGCAGCCTAGTAGCGGGGGGACTCGAGCAGTACTTC,CASSLVAGGLEQYF
-,TRBJ2-7,TRBD2,TRBV30,TGTGCCTGGAGTGTACTTTGGGGGGGAATTAGCTCCTACGAGCAGTACTTC,CAWSVLWGGISSYEQYF
-,TRBJ2-3,TRBD2,TRBV29-1,TGCAGCGTTGAAGGGGGGCAGGGACTAGCCACAGATACGCAGTATTTT,CSVEGGQGLATDTQYF
-,TRBJ2-7,TRBD1,TRBV9,TGTGCCAGCAGCGTAGCTTCCGGGACAGGGAACGAGCAGTACTTC,CASSVASGTGNEQYF
-,TRBJ2-2,-,TRBV5-1,TGCGCCAGCAGCTTGCAGGAAGGGGAGCTGTTTTTT,CASSLQEGELFF
-,TRBJ1-2,-,TRBV7-2,TGTGCCAGCAGCTTAGAGCTGGGGCCACCTCCTAACTATGGCTACACCTTC,CASSLELGPPPNYGYTF
-,TRBJ2-7,TRBD1,TRBV7-8,TGTGCCAGCAGCCCAGGAGGTGGACAGGGCTACGAGCAGTACTTC,CASSPGGGQGYEQYF
-,TRBJ2-1,TRBD2,TRBV29-1,TGCAGCGAGATTAGCGGGGGGCGATACAATGAGCAGTTCTTC,CSEISGGRYNEQFF
-,TRBJ2-1,-,TRBV9,TGTGCCAGCAGCGGCCCGTACTGGGCTGAGCAGTTCTTC,CASSGPYWAEQFF
-,TRBJ1-5,-,TRBV19,TGTGCCAGTACCGATTCGCCCAGGGGTGGGAATCAGCCCCAGCATTTT,CASTDSPRGGNQPQHF
-,TRBJ2-5,-,TRBV6-5,TGTGCCAGCAGCCGCGGGGCGACCGGCGATGAGACCCAGTACTTC,CASSRGATGDETQYF
few,TRBJ2-7,TRBD1,TRBV10-1,TGCGCCGACAGTCCAAAGGGGGCAGTGGGGGAGCAGTACTTC,CADSPKGAVGEQYF